The rows below give T cell receptor beta chains drawn from one sample of a study of CD4 T cells in relation to SARS-CoV-2 and coronaviruses. These receptors lack a known antigen. Using immunoSEQ multiplex PCR, the repertoire was profiled, and TCRdb retains in-frame clones only, with some absent. There are roughly 15,000 clones in the sample; roughly 82% occur only once, and about 33% lies in the top ten. What was sequenced was CD4+ T cells from PBMCs, cultured in vitro. These receptors originate from a human donor in good health. Each CDR3 is given with its conserved first and last residue. Each record gives: clone size, V gene, CDR3 protein. The size of a clone is reported for some rows only, either as once, few or many, or as a class for expanded clones.

>few|TRBV10-2
CASSESATLKETQYF
>-|TRBV5-6
CASSLLLRGVQETQYF
>-|TRBV7-2
CASSYRTSGLTDTQYF
>-|TRBV27
CASSFSHRGMGYGYTF
>few|TRBV5-4
CASSLDRGSSYEQYF
>-|TRBV19
CASSIGANTDAFF
>-|TRBV5-6
CATSPGRNYGYTF
>once|TRBV6-6
CASKFTSGSSYNEQFF
>-|TRBV2
CASRTSGGIYEQYF
>few|TRBV4-2
CASSHPGQGPSGNTIYF
>-|TRBV18
CASSPRNDGAHSGANVLTF
>few|TRBV5-5
CASSPDRYGYTF
>-|TRBV5-5
CASRPGQGAYEQYF
>-|TRBV7-2
CASSLAGLKASDTQYF
>-|TRBV29-1
CSVLPGQGHYEQYF
>-|TRBV29-1
CSVAGVLGSGNTIYF
>-|TRBV11-2
CASSLVFLAGALNTGELFF
>-|TRBV2
CASRGSSFEKLFF
>-|TRBV18
CASSPPKGASENTIYF
>once|TRBV5-1
CASSEGTSGNTDTQYF